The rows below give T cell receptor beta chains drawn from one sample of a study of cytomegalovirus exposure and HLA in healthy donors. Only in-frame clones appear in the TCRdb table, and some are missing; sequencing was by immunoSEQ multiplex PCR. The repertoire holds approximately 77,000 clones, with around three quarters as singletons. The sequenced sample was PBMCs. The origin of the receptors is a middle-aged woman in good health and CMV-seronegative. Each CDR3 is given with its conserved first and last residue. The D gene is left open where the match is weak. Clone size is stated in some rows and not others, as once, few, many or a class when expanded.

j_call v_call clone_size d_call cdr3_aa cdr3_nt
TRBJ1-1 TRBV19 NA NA CASSAQANTEAFF TGTGCCAGTTCAGCCCAGGCGAACACTGAAGCTTTCTTT
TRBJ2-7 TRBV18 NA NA CASSPELHEQYF TGTGCCAGCTCACCAGAGCTCCACGAGCAGTACTTC
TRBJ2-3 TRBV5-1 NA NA CASRLGSKRDTQYF TGCGCCAGCAGGCTAGGTTCTAAACGGGATACGCAGTATTTT
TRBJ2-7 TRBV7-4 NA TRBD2 CASSLERGGSYEQYF TGTGCCAGCAGCTTAGAGCGGGGGGGCTCCTACGAGCAGTACTTC
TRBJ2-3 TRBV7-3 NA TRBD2 CASSSQGLVVGDTQYF TGTGCCAGCAGCTCACAGGGACTAGTGGTCGGAGATACGCAGTATTTT
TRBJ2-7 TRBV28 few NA CASSFGVTEQYF TGTGCCAGCAGTTTCGGTGTTACCGAGCAGTACTTC
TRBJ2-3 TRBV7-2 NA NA CASSLPLTDTQYF TGTGCCAGCAGCTTACCCCTCACAGATACGCAGTATTTT
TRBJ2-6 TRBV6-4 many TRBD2 CASSGTSSSGANVLTF TGTGCCAGCAGTGGGACTAGCAGCTCTGGGGCCAACGTCCTGACTTTC
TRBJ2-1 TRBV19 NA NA CASSIRASDYNEQFF TGTGCCAGTAGTATCAGAGCTAGCGACTACAATGAGCAGTTCTTC
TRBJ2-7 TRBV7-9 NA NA CASSYGSGEQYF TGTGCCAGCAGCTATGGTTCGGGGGAGCAGTACTTC
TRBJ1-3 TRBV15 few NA CATSTRLSSGNTIYF TGTGCCACCAGCACTAGACTGTCCTCTGGAAACACCATATATTTT
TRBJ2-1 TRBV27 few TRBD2 CASSLTYPPGLSYNEQFF TGTGCCAGCAGTTTAACCTACCCTCCGGGACTATCCTACAATGAGCAGTTCTTC
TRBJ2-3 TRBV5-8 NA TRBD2 CASTIAGGPSDTQYF TGTGCCAGCACCATAGCGGGGGGGCCGTCGGATACGCAGTATTTT
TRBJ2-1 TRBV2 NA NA CASKSQGNSNEQFF TGTGCCAGCAAGTCGCAGGGAAATAGCAATGAGCAGTTCTTC
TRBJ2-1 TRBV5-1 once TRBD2 CASSLSGRFNEQFF TGCGCCAGCAGCTTGAGCGGGAGATTCAATGAGCAGTTCTTC
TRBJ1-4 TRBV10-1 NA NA CASSGGTNEKLFF TGCGCCAGCAGTGGCGGAACTAATGAAAAACTGTTTTTT
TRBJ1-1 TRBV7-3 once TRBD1 CASTADRGLNTEAFF TGTGCCAGCACCGCCGACAGGGGATTGAACACTGAAGCTTTCTTT
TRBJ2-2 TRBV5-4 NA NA CASSPTPGHLPNTGELFF TGTGCCAGCAGCCCAACCCCGGGACACTTACCGAACACCGGGGAGCTGTTTTTT
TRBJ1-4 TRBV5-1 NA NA CASSSQQGPNEKLFF TGCGCCAGCAGCTCCCAACAGGGACCTAATGAAAAACTGTTTTTT
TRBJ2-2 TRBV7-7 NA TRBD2 CASSPHPGGTGELFF TGTGCCAGCAGCCCCCATCCGGGGGGAACCGGGGAGCTGTTTTTT
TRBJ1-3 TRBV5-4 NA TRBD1 CASSLVDRGSGNTIYF TGTGCCAGCAGCTTGGTAGACAGGGGCTCTGGAAACACCATATATTTT
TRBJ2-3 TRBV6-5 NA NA CASSSSFSTTDTQYF TGTGCCAGCAGTTCAAGTTTTTCTACCACAGATACGCAGTATTTT
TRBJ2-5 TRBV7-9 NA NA CASSLAGGGGKTQYF TGTGCCAGCAGCTTAGCGGGAGGTGGGGGGAAGACCCAGTACTTC
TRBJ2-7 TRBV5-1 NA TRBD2 CASSRAGGAGGTYEQYF TGCGCCAGCAGCCGCGCCGGGGGAGCGGGGGGGACCTACGAGCAGTACTTC
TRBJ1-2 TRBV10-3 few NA CAIGGGQLINYGYTF TGTGCCATCGGAGGAGGGCAGCTTATTAACTATGGCTACACCTTC
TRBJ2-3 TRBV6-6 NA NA CASSYGGRGGADTQYF TGTGCCAGCAGTTACGGCGGGAGAGGGGGTGCAGATACGCAGTATTTT
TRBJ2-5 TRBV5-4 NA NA CASSLGQQETQYF TGTGCCAGCAGCTTGGGACAGCAAGAGACCCAGTACTTC
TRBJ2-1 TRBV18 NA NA CASSLSEAEQFF TGTGCCAGCTCACTGAGTGAAGCGGAACAGTTCTTC
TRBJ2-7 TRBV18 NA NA CASSLSPLEPSYEQYF TGTGCCAGCTCACTATCTCCGTTGGAGCCTAGCTACGAGCAGTACTTC
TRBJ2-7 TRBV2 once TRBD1 CASSSAGTGEYEQYF TGCGCCAGCAGTTCCGCCGGGACAGGAGAATACGAGCAGTACTTC
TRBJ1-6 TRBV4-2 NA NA CASSQEGRQGGSPLHF TGTGCCAGCAGCCAAGAGGGACGGCAGGGAGGTTCACCCCTCCACTTT
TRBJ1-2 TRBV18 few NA CASSQEISYGYTF TGTGCCAGCTCACAGGAGATTTCCTATGGCTACACCTTC
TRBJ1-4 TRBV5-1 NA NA CASSLGQLTNEKLFF TGCGCCAGCAGCTTGGGACAGCTAACTAATGAAAAACTGTTTTTT
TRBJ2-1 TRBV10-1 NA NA CASSETSGTYNEQFF TGCGCCAGCAGTGAGACTAGTGGGACCTACAATGAGCAGTTCTTC
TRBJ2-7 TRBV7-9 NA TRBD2 CASIPPGGLHEQYF TGTGCCAGCATCCCACCGGGAGGTCTCCACGAGCAGTACTTC
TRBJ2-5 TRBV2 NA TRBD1 CAQGDPETQYF TGTGCCCAGGGGGACCCAGAGACCCAGTACTTC
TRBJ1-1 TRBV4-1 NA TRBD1 CASSQDRGRGTEAFF TGCGCCAGCAGCCAAGACAGGGGGCGCGGCACTGAAGCTTTCTTT
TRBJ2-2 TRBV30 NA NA CAWAQRAMGGELFF TGTGCCTGGGCTCAGCGGGCCATGGGGGGGGAGCTGTTTTTT